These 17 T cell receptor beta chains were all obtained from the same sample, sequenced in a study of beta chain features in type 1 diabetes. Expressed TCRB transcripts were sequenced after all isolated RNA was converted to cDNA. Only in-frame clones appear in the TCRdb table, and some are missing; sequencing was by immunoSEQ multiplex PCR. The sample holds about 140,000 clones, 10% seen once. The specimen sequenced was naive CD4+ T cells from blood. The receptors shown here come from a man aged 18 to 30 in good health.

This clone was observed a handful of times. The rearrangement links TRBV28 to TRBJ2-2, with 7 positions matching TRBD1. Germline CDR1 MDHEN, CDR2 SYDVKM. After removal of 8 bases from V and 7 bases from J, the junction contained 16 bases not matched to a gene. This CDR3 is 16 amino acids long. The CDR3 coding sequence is TGTGCCAGCCTACCGACAGTAGACAGGGCCGGCGGGGAGCTGTTTTTT. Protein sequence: CASLPTVDRAGGELFF. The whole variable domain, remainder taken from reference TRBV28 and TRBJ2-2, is DVKVTQSSRYLVKRTGEKVFLECVQDMDHENMFWYRQDPGLGLRLIYFSYDVKMKEKGDIPEGYSVSREKKERFSLILESASTNQTSMYLCASLPTVDRAGGELFFGEGSRLTVL.

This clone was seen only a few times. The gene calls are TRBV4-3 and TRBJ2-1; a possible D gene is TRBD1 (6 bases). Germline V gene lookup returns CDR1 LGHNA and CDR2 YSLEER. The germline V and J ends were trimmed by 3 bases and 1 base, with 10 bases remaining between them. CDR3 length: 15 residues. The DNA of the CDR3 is TGCGCCAGCAGCCAGGGGGCGTGGTCCTACAATGAGCAGTTCTTC. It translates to CASSQGAWSYNEQFF.

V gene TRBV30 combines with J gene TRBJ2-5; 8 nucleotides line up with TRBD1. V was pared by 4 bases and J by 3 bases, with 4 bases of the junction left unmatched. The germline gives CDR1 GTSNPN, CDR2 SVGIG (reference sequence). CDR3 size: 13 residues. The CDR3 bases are TGTGCCTGGAACCGACAGGGGAAAGAGACCCAGTACTTC. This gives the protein CAWNRQGKETQYF.

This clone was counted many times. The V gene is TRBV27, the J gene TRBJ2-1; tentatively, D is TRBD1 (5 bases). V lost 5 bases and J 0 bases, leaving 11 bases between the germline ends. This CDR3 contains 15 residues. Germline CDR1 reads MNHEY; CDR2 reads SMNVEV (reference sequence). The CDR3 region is CASSKTGFSYNEQFF. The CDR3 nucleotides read TGTGCCAGCAGTAAAACAGGTTTCTCCTACAATGAGCAGTTCTTC.

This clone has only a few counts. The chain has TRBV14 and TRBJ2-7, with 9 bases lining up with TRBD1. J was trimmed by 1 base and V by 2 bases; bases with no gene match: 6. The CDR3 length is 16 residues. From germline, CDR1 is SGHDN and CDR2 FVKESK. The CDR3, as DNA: TGTGCCAGCAGCCAAACGACAGGGGGGTCTTCCTACGAGCAGTACTTC. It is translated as CASSQTTGGSSYEQYF.

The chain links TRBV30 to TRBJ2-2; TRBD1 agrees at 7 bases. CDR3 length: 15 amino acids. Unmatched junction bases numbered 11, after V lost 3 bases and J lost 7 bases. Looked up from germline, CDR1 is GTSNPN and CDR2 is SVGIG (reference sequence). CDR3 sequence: CAWSTKTGYNGELFF. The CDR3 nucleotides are TGTGCCTGGAGCACTAAGACAGGGTATAACGGGGAGCTGTTTTTT.

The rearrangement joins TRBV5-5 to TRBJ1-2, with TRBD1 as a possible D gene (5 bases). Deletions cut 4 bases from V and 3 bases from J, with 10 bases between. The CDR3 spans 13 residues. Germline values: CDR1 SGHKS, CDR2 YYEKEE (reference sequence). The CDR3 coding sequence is TGTGCCAGCAGCCCCTCCAGGGACTATGGCTACACCTTC. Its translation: CASSPSRDYGYTF.

CDR3 sequence reads: CASSKYRDRVNSPLHF. Written as DNA, the CDR3 is TGTGCCAGCAGCAAGTACCGGGACAGGGTTAATTCACCCCTCCACTTT. This chain uses TRBV2 with TRBJ1-6, with 9 bases identical to TRBD1. Per the germline V gene, CDR1 is SNHLY and CDR2 is FYNNEI. This CDR3 is built from 16 residues. Trimming took 6 bases from V and 6 from J; bases not matched to a gene: 9.

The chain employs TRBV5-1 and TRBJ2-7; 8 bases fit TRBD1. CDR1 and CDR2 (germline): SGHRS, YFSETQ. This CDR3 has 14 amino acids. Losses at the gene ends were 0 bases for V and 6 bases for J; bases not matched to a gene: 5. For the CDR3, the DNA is TGCGCCAGCAGCTTGGGACAGGGGCTCTCCGAGCAGTACTTC. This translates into CASSLGQGLSEQYF.

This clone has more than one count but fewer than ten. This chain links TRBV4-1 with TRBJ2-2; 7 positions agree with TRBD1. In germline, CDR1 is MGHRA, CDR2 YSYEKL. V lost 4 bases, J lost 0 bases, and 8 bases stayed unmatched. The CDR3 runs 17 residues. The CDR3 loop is CASSPRGTASNTGELFF. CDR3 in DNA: TGCGCCAGCAGCCCCCGTGGGACAGCATCGAACACCGGGGAGCTGTTTTTT.

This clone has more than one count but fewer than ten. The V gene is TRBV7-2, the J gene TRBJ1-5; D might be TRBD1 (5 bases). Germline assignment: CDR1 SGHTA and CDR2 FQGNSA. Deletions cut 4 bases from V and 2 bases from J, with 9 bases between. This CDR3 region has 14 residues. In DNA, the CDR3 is TGTGCCAGCAGCTCGGCGGGGCGCAATCAGCCCCAGCATTTT. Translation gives CASSSAGRNQPQHF. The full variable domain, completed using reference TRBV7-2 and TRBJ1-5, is GAGVSQSPSNKVTEKGKDVELRCDPISGHTALYWYRQSLGQGLEFLIYFQGNSAPDKSGLPSDRFSAERTGGSVSTLTIQRTQQEDSAVYLCASSSAGRNQPQHFGDGTRLSIL.

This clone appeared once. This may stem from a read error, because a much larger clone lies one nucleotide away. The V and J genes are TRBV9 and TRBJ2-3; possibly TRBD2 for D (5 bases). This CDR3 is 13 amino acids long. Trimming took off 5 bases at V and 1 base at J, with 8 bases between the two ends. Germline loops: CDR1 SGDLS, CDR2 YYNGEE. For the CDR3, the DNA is TGTGCCAGCAGTCCCGGGGGCACAGATACGCAGTATTTT. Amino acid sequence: CASSPGGTDTQYF.

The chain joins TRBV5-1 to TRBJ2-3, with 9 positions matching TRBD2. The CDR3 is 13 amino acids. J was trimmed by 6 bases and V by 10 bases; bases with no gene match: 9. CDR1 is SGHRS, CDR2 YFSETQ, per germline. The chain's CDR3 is CAGRTSVQDTQYF. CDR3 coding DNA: TGCGCCGGACGGACTAGCGTACAGGATACGCAGTATTTT.

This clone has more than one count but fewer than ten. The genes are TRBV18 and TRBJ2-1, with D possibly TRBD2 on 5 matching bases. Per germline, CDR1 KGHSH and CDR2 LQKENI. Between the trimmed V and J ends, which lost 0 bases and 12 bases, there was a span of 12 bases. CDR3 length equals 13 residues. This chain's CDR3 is CASSPPTARGQFF. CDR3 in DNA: TGTGCCAGCTCACCACCTACGGCCCGGGGGCAGTTCTTC. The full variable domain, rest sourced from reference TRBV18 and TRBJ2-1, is NAGVMQNPRHLVRRRGQEARLRCSPMKGHSHVYWYRQLPEEGLKFMVYLQKENIIDESGMPKERFSAEFPKEGPSILRIQQVVRGDSAAYFCASSPPTARGQFFGPGTRLTVL.

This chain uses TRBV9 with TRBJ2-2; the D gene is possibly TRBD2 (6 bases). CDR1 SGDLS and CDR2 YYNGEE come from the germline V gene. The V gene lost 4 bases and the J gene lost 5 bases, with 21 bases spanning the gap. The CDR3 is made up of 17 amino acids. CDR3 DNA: TGTGCCAGCAGCAAGAGCAACCAGGGACTTTGGACCGGGGAGCTGTTTTTT. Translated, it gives CASSKSNQGLWTGELFF.

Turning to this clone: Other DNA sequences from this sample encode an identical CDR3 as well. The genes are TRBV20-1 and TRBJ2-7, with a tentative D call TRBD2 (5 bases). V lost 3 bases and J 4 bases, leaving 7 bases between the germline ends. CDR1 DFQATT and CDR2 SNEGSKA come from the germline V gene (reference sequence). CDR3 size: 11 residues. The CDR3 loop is CSARRGYEQYF. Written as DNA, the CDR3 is TGCAGTGCTAGGAGAGGGTACGAGCAGTACTTC.

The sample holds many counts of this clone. CDR3 in DNA: TGTGCCAGCAGCCCATCCGGGAAGCCGAATGAGCAGTTCTTC. Translation gives CASSPSGKPNEQFF. The chain has TRBV11-2 and TRBJ2-1, with D possibly being TRBD2 (5 bases). The CDR3 consists of 14 residues. V shed 5 bases and J shed 7 bases, with 15 bases lying between them. Germline V CDR1 and CDR2: SGHAT, FQNNGV.